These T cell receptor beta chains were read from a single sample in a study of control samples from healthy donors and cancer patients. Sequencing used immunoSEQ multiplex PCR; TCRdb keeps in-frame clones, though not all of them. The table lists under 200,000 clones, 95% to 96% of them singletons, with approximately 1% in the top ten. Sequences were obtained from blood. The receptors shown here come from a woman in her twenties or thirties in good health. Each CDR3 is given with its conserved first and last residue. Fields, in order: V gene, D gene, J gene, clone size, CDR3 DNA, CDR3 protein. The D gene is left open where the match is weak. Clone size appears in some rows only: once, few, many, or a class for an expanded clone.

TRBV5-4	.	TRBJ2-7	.	TGTGCCAGCAGCTTGATGGGGATCTCCTACGAGCAGTACTTC	CASSLMGISYEQYF
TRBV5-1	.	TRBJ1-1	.	TGCGCCAGCAGCTTGGTGGACACTGAAGCTTTCTTT	CASSLVDTEAFF
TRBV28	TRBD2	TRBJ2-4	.	TGTGCCAGCAGTCCTTGGCGGGGGGGCCGATTGGCCAAAAACATTCAGTACTTC	CASSPWRGGRLAKNIQYF
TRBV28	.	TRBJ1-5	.	TGTGCCAGCAGTTTTTGGGATGACAGTCATCAGCCCCAGCATTTT	CASSFWDDSHQPQHF
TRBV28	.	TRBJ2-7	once	TGTGCCAGCAGTTTCCCTTACTACGAGCAGTACTTC	CASSFPYYEQYF
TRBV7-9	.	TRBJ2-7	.	TGTGCCAGCAGCTTAGCCGGACAGCTCTGGTTCTACGAGCAGTACTTC	CASSLAGQLWFYEQYF
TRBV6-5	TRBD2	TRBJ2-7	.	TGTGCCAGCAGAGAGCGGGGACTCTACGAGCAGTACTTC	CASRERGLYEQYF
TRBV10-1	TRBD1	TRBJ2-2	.	TGCGCCAGCAGAGACGGGACAGGGTGGTCCGGGGAGCTGTTTTTT	CASRDGTGWSGELFF
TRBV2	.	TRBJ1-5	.	TGTGCCAGCAGTGACAGACAGTATCAGCCCCAGCATTTT	CASSDRQYQPQHF
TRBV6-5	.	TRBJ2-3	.	TGTGCCAGCAGTTACACAGGATCTAGCACAGATACGCAGTATTTT	CASSYTGSSTDTQYF
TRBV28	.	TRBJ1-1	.	TGTGCCAGCAGGACGTATGGCCCGAACACTGAAGCTTTCTTT	CASRTYGPNTEAFF
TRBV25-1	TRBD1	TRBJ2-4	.	TGTGCCAGCTCGGGGAAGGGGGCCATAGCCAAAAACATTCAGTACTTC	CASSGKGAIAKNIQYF
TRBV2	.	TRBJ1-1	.	TGTGCCAGCAGTGAGGCGGGTATAGGCACTGAAGCTTTCTTT	CASSEAGIGTEAFF
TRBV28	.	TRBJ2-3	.	TGTGCCAGCAATTTTGGGATCCTAGATACGCAGTATTTT	CASNFGILDTQYF
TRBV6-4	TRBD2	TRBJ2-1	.	TGTGCCAGCAGAGGGGGGACTAGCGGGAGCCCCTACAATGAGCAGTTCTTC	CASRGGTSGSPYNEQFF
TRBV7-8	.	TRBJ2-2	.	TGTGCCAGCAGCTTAGATGGGGTGAACACCGGGGAGCTGTTTTTT	CASSLDGVNTGELFF
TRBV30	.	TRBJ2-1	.	TGTGCCTGGAGTCGAAGGAGCTCCTACAATGAGCAGTTCTTC	CAWSRRSSYNEQFF
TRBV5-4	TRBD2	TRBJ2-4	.	TGTGCCAGCAGCTTGGGACTAGCGGGAGGGCTTGGGACCAAAAACATTCAGTACTTC	CASSLGLAGGLGTKNIQYF
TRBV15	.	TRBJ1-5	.	TGTGCCACGAGGGATGGCAATCAGCCCCAGCATTTT	CATRDGNQPQHF
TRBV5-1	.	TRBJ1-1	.	TGCGCCAGCAGCTTGTTTCAGAACACTGAAGCTTTCTTT	CASSLFQNTEAFF
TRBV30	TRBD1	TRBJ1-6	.	TGTGCCTGGAGTGTCCGACAGGGAACCCGGCACTTT	CAWSVRQGTRHF
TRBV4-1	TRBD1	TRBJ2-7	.	TGCGCCAGCAGCCAAGCAGGGACAGGGCCTTACGAGCAGTACTTC	CASSQAGTGPYEQYF
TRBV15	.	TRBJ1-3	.	TGTGCCACCAGCCCAAGACAGGCCCCTGGAAACACCATATATTTT	CATSPRQAPGNTIYF
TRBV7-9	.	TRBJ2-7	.	TGTGCCAGCAGTCACCGGAACAGCTACGAGCAGTACTTC	CASSHRNSYEQYF
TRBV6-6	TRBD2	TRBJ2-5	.	TGTGCCAGCAACCAAAAGAGGGAGGGCCTTAGGGAGACCCAGTACTTC	CASNQKREGLRETQYF
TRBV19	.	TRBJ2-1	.	TGTGCCAGTAGTATAGAAAGCCGAGTCACAAGGCAGTTCTTC	CASSIESRVTRQFF
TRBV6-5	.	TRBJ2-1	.	TGTGCCAGCAGCTCCCAGGGCCCCTACAATGAGCAGTTCTTC	CASSSQGPYNEQFF
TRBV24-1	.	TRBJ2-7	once	TGTGCCACCAGTGATGCCCGGACAGCCAACGAGCAGTACTTC	CATSDARTANEQYF
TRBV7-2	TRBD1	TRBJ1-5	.	TGTGCCAGCAGCCTCCAACAGGGGATCGGTCAGCCCCAGCATTTT	CASSLQQGIGQPQHF
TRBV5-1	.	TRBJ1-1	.	TGCGCCAGCAGCGAAGTCAACACTGAAGCTTTCTTT	CASSEVNTEAFF
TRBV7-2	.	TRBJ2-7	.	TGTGCCAGCAGCTTAGACCAGGTTTCCTACGAGCAGTACTTC	CASSLDQVSYEQYF
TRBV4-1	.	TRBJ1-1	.	TGCGCCAGCAGCCAGAAAAGAATGGGGGCGGAGAACACTGAAGCTTTCTTT	CASSQKRMGAENTEAFF
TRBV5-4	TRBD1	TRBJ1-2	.	TGTGCCAGCAGCATCGACAGGGGGCAGGGCGGCTACACCTTC	CASSIDRGQGGYTF
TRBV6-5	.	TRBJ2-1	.	TGTGCCAGCGCCCGGGACATTGTCCTCTACAATGAGCAGTTCTTC	CASARDIVLYNEQFF
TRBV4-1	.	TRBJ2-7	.	TGCGCCAGCAGCCAAGATTTAACGAGGGGGACCCCTCTCCCCTACGAGCAGTACTTC	CASSQDLTRGTPLPYEQYF
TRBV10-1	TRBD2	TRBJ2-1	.	TGCGCCAGCAGTGAGTCGGGGGGGAATGAGCAGTTCTTC	CASSESGGNEQFF